What follows describes a single TCR beta chain. Its target is not known. This entry is derived from a study of long-term antiretroviral therapy in people with HIV. Study-level findings and limits: Collection spanned 2004 to 2017; ART regimens may be less effective than current ones. ART preceded a rise in diversity that nonetheless stayed lower than in transplant donor controls. All time points showed a repertoire dominated by clones expanded before ART.

A v3.0 immunoSEQ assay was performed at survey level. Repertoires were generated with immunoSEQ multiplex PCR, while TCRdb's copy carries only in-frame clones and drops some. The profile shows roughly 25,000 clones, roughly 79% of them singletons. The germline V gene has CDR1 SGDLS and CDR2 YYNGEE. CDR3 size: 12 residues. The ends lost 4 bases at V and 10 bases at J; junction bases unmatched: 5. This clonotype was obtained from a man aged 25-45 years with HIV. The starting material was unsorted PBMCs, obtained 2.1 years after starting antiretroviral therapy. This chain links TRBV9 with TRBJ1-3, with 7 bases fitting TRBD1. This CDR3 reads CASSPRGGTIYF. For the CDR3, the DNA is TGTGCCAGCAGCCCCAGGGGGGGTACCATATATTTT.